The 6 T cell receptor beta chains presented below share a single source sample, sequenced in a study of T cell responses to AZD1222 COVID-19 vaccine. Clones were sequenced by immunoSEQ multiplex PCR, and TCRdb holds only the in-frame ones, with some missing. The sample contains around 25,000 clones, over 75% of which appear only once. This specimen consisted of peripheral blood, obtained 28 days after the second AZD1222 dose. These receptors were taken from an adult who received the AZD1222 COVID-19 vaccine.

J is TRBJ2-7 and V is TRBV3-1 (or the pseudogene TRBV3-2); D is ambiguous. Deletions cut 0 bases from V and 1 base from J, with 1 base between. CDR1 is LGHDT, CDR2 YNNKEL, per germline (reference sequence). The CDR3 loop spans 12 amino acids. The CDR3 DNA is TGTGCCAGCAGCCAAGATTCCTACGAGCAGTACTTC. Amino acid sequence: CASSQDSYEQYF.

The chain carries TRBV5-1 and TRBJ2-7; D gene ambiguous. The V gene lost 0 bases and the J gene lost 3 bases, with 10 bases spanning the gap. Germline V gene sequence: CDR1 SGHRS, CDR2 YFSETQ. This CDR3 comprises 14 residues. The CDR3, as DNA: TGCGCCAGCAGCTTGGGCCACATTGGCTACGAGCAGTACTTC. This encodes CASSLGHIGYEQYF. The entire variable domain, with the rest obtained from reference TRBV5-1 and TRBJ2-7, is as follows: KAGVTQTPRYLIKTRGQQVTLSCSPISGHRSVSWYQQTPGQGLQFLFEYFSETQRNKGNFPGRFSGRQFSNSRSEMNVSTLELGDSALYLCASSLGHIGYEQYFGPGTRLTVT.

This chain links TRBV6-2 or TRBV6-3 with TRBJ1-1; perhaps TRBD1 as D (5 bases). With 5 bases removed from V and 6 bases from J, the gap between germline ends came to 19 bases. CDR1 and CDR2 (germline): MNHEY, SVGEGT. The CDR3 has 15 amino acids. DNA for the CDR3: TGTGCCAGCAGTGGGGCGGACTCAGGGCGAGCTGAAGCTTTCTTT. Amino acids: CASSGADSGRAEAFF.

For the CDR3, the DNA is TGTGCCAGCAGCGTAGCGGGACTAGCGGTTAGCACAGATACGCAGTATTTT. Amino acids: CASSVAGLAVSTDTQYF. The V call is TRBV9, the J call TRBJ2-3; TRBD2 agrees at 11 bases. V was pared by 0 bases and J by 0 bases, with 3 bases of the junction left unmatched. This CDR3 is 17 amino acids long. Germline lookup yields CDR1 SGDLS and CDR2 YYNGEE.

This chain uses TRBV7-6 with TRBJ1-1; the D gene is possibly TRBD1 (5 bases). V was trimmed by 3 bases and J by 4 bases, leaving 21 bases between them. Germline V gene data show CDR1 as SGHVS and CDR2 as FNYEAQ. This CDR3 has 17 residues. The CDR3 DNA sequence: TGTGCCAGCAGCTTCTCCTGGGGTGAAGGGGACCGCACTGAAGCTTTCTTT. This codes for CASSFSWGEGDRTEAFF.

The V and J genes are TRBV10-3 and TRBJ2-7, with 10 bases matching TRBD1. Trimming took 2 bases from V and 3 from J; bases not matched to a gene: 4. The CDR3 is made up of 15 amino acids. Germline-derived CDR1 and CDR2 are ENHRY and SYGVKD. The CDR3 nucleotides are TGTGCCATCAGTGAGGGGACAGGGGCCCTCTACGAGCAGTACTTC. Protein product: CAISEGTGALYEQYF.